This is a list of T cell receptor beta chains from one sample in a study of T cell clonotyping in hematopoietic cell transplantation. Sequenced by immunoSEQ multiplex PCR; TCRdb stores in-frame clones only, minus some. Among some 30,000 clones listed, over 60% were seen once. Sample: peripheral blood mononuclear cells, taken before stem cell transplant. The source of these receptors is a woman under 40 with chronic myeloid leukemia. Some clones in this sample may be carry-over from other donors' samples. The CDR3 runs from the conserved cysteine through the conserved F or W. D genes are given only for firm matches. Some rows mark clone size as missing; the rest say once, few, many or name a class of expanded clone.

CDR3,DNA,size,D,J,V
CASSGTGLRETQYF,TGTGCCAGCAGTGGGACAGGGCTGCGGGAGACCCAGTACTTC,-,TRBD1,TRBJ2-5,TRBV25-1
CASSVRTSGGYTGELFF,TGCGCCAGCAGCGTACGGACTAGCGGGGGGTACACCGGGGAGCTGTTTTTT,-,TRBD2,TRBJ2-2,TRBV4-1
CASSWGLAGSDTQYF,TGTGCCAGCAGCTGGGGACTAGCGGGCTCAGATACGCAGTATTTT,-,TRBD2,TRBJ2-3,TRBV7-3
CASSLGQVNSPLHF,TGTGCCAGCAGTTTGGGACAGGTTAATTCACCCCTCCACTTT,few,TRBD1,TRBJ1-6,TRBV27
CASSGSRDRRRLFF,TGTGCCAGTAGTGGCTCCAGGGACAGGCGAAGACTGTTTTTT,-,TRBD1,TRBJ1-4,TRBV19
CASSQKGFIRDRVIYGYTF,TGTGCCAGCAGCCAAAAGGGCTTTATCCGGGACAGGGTTATTTATGGCTACACCTTC,-,TRBD1,TRBJ1-2,TRBV4-2
CASSSLQGKTDTQYF,TGTGCCAGCAGTTCTTTACAGGGGAAGACAGATACGCAGTATTTT,-,TRBD1,TRBJ2-3,TRBV25-1
CASSIGIQPQHF,TGTGCCAGTAGTATAGGGATTCAGCCCCAGCATTTT,large,-,TRBJ1-5,TRBV19
CASSLGGGYTF,TGTGCCAGCAGCTTGGGGGGTGGCTACACCTTC,-,-,TRBJ1-2,TRBV5-6
CASSYGDSNQPQHF,TGTGCCAGCAGTTACGGGGACAGTAATCAGCCCCAGCATTTT,few,TRBD1,TRBJ1-5,TRBV6-6
CASSPELNRPLHF,TGTGCCAGCAGTCCGGAACTGAATAGGCCCCTCCACTTT,-,-,TRBJ1-6,TRBV28
CASRHYNYGYTF,TGTGCCAGCAGACACTACAACTATGGCTACACCTTC,-,-,TRBJ1-2,TRBV6-5
CASSQDVEYEQYF,TGTGCCAGCAGCCAAGATGTGGAATACGAGCAGTACTTC,-,-,TRBJ2-7,TRBV4-2
CASRTNSNQPQHF,TGTGCCAGCCGGACAAATAGCAATCAGCCCCAGCATTTT,few,-,TRBJ1-5,TRBV27
CASSVETENTEAFF,TGTGCCAGCAGCGTAGAGACAGAGAACACTGAAGCTTTCTTT,few,-,TRBJ1-1,TRBV9
CASSQEKQTYGYTF,TGCGCCAGCAGCCAAGAGAAGCAGACCTATGGCTACACCTTC,-,-,TRBJ1-2,TRBV4-1
CASSPRDNQPQHF,TGTGCCAGCAGTCCGAGGGATAATCAGCCCCAGCATTTT,-,-,TRBJ1-5,TRBV6-5
CSVGRKGGYNEQFF,TGCAGCGTTGGCCGGAAGGGAGGTTACAATGAGCAGTTCTTC,few,-,TRBJ2-1,TRBV29-1
CASIGGVLYYGYTF,TGTGCCAGCATCGGCGGGGTTCTATACTATGGCTACACCTTC,-,-,TRBJ1-2,TRBV2
CASSSRTGRESRGYGYTF,TGTGCCAGCAGCTCCCGGACAGGGAGGGAGTCGAGAGGCTATGGCTACACCTTC,-,TRBD1,TRBJ1-2,TRBV11-2
CASSFGGGRWPQHF,TGTGCCAGTAGCTTCGGAGGGGGGAGATGGCCCCAGCATTTT,-,-,TRBJ1-5,TRBV19
CASSPGTGSTDTQYF,TGCGCCAGCAGCCCGGGGACAGGGAGCACAGATACGCAGTATTTT,-,TRBD1,TRBJ2-3,TRBV4-3
CASSLFVGLSGYTF,TGTGCCAGCAGTTTATTTGTGGGTCTGAGTGGCTACACCTTC,-,-,TRBJ1-2,TRBV28
CASTTSRAGELFF,TGTGCCAGCACTACCTCACGCGCCGGGGAGCTGTTTTTT,-,-,TRBJ2-2,TRBV6-1
CASSYSRTISYNEQFF,TGTGCCAGCAGTTACTCCCGGACTATCTCCTACAATGAGCAGTTCTTC,-,-,TRBJ2-1,TRBV6-5
CASSLGGGAYNIQYF,TGTGCCAGCAGTTTAGGTGGGGGCGCTTATAACATTCAGTACTTC,-,-,TRBJ2-4,TRBV28
CASQTNTEAFF,TGCGCCAGCCAGACAAACACTGAAGCTTTCTTT,-,-,TRBJ1-1,TRBV5-1
CASSYAQVNEQFF,TGTGCCAGCAGTTACGCACAGGTCAATGAGCAGTTCTTC,few,-,TRBJ2-1,TRBV6-6
CASSYDRGQPQHF,TGTGCCAGTAGTTACGATCGGGGTCAGCCCCAGCATTTT,few,-,TRBJ1-5,TRBV6-5
CSARNTEAFF,TGCAGTGCTAGGAACACTGAAGCTTTCTTT,-,-,TRBJ1-1,TRBV20-1
CSARAVGDTF,TGCAGTGCTAGGGCCGTGGGAGACACCTTC,-,-,TRBJ1-2,TRBV20-1
CASGPLAFF,TGTGCTAGTGGACCCCTCGCTTTCTTT,-,-,TRBJ1-1,TRBV12-5
CASSTGTSGGGETQYF,TGCGCCAGCAGCACCGGGACTAGCGGGGGTGGTGAGACCCAGTACTTC,few,TRBD2,TRBJ2-5,TRBV5-1
CASSSRTGGGLSNQPQHF,TGTGCCAGCAGCTCGCGGACAGGAGGGGGGTTGAGCAATCAGCCCCAGCATTTT,-,TRBD1,TRBJ1-5,TRBV7-6
CASSEGQKAFF,TGTGCCAGCAGTGAAGGTCAGAAAGCTTTCTTT,few,-,TRBJ1-1,TRBV2
CASSRDRVYGYTF,TGTGCCAGTTCCCGGGACAGAGTATATGGCTACACCTTC,-,TRBD1,TRBJ1-2,TRBV19
CASSEGLGTTDTQYF,TGTGCCAGCAGTGAAGGTCTGGGTACCACAGATACGCAGTATTTT,-,-,TRBJ2-3,TRBV6-1
CAWSPRTNQPQHF,TGTGCCTGGAGTCCTCGGACGAATCAGCCCCAGCATTTT,-,-,TRBJ1-5,TRBV30
CASSLAPGVPPYGYTF,TGTGCCAGCAGCTTAGCGCCGGGGGTCCCACCTTATGGCTACACCTTC,-,-,TRBJ1-2,TRBV7-2
CASSSAGSYNEQFF,TGTGCCAGCAGTTCCGCGGGCTCCTACAATGAGCAGTTCTTC,-,-,TRBJ2-1,TRBV27
CASSVGFRDSTEAFF,TGTGCCAGCAGCGTAGGATTCCGGGATAGCACTGAAGCTTTCTTT,-,-,TRBJ1-1,TRBV9
CASSYGGNYGYTF,TGTGCCAGCAGTTACGGGGGCAACTATGGCTACACCTTC,-,-,TRBJ1-2,TRBV6-5
CSVVNPGSSYEQYF,TGCAGCGTTGTAAATCCCGGCAGCTCCTACGAGCAGTACTTC,-,-,TRBJ2-7,TRBV29-1
CASSAKIPPTDTQYF,TGTGCCAGCAGCGCAAAAATACCACCTACCGATACGCAGTATTTT,-,-,TRBJ2-3,TRBV7-3
CASSLVGGSYEQYF,TGTGCCAGCAGTCTGGTGGGCGGCTCCTACGAGCAGTACTTC,-,-,TRBJ2-7,TRBV5-6
CASSGRVMEPEAFF,TGTGCCAGTAGTGGCAGGGTTATGGAGCCTGAAGCTTTCTTT,-,-,TRBJ1-1,TRBV19
CASSLGGTQYF,TGCGCCAGCAGCTTGGGCGGGACCCAGTACTTC,-,-,TRBJ2-5,TRBV5-1
CASSVDAGGDETQYF,TGTGCCAGCAGCGTAGACGCGGGGGGAGATGAGACCCAGTACTTC,-,TRBD2,TRBJ2-5,TRBV9
CSVVGGIGEKLFF,TGCAGCGTTGTTGGAGGGATTGGCGAAAAACTGTTTTTT,-,-,TRBJ1-4,TRBV29-1
CASSQDNRGVAFF,TGCGCCAGCAGCCAAGATAATCGGGGAGTAGCTTTCTTT,-,-,TRBJ1-1,TRBV4-1
CASSETAWGTDTQYF,TGTGCCAGCAGTGAAACAGCTTGGGGCACAGATACGCAGTATTTT,-,-,TRBJ2-3,TRBV2
CASSGSTQEQFF,TGCGCCAGCAGCGGGTCAACCCAGGAGCAGTTCTTC,-,-,TRBJ2-1,TRBV5-1
CASSLNRDRASGELFF,TGCGCCAGCAGCTTGAACCGGGACAGGGCTTCCGGGGAGCTGTTTTTT,-,TRBD1,TRBJ2-2,TRBV5-1
CASSISWGNEQYF,TGTGCCAGTAGTATATCTTGGGGTAACGAGCAGTACTTC,-,-,TRBJ2-7,TRBV19
CASSLADGNEQFF,TGTGCCAGCAGCTTAGCCGACGGGAATGAGCAGTTCTTC,few,-,TRBJ2-1,TRBV7-8